This TCR beta chain appears in the sequencing data of a study of shared clonotypes between healthy human individuals. This clone was counted ten times or more. V was pared by 4 bases and J by 4 bases, with 14 bases between. Germline V gives CDR1 SEHNR, CDR2 FQNEAQ (reference sequence). This CDR3 is built from 14 residues. Sequenced by immunoSEQ multiplex PCR; TCRdb stores in-frame clones only, minus some. The sample has approximately 320,000 clones, more than 75% seen once. Free of recent acute infections or vaccinations, the donors were healthy HIV-negative adults. Sequencing was carried out using memory CD8+ T cells sorted from blood. Stated subset: CD45RO+ cells pooled with CCR7-negative TemRA cells. This chain links TRBV7-9 with TRBJ2-7, with D unclear. The receptor's source is a man aged 18 to 29 in good health. CDR3: CASSSELIRYEQYF. DNA for the CDR3: TGTGCCAGCAGCTCTGAACTTATCCGTTACGAGCAGTACTTC.